A single sample is the source of the 15 T cell receptor beta chains below, sequenced in a study of cytomegalovirus exposure and HLA in healthy donors. The PCR had 60 Vbeta and 13 Jbeta primers. Here immunoSEQ multiplex PCR was the method, and the copy in TCRdb shows in-frame clones only, minus some. The sample's table shows 200,000 to 250,000 clones. The sequencing input was PBMCs. These receptors were collected from a girl aged 2-15 years in good health and CMV-seropositive.

In the case of this clone: Other DNA sequences in this specimen translate into the identical CDR3. The rearrangement uses TRBV13 and TRBJ1-6; tentatively, D is TRBD1 (5 bases). The CDR3 spans 14 residues. CDR1 is PRHDT and CDR2 is FYEKMQ in the germline V gene (reference sequence). V lost 4 bases, J lost 5 bases, and 9 bases lay in between. CDR3 in DNA: TGTGCCAGCAGCTGGACGGGGGATAATTCACCCCTCCACTTT. Translated, it gives CASSWTGDNSPLHF.

The chain has TRBV10-3 and TRBJ1-4, with TRBD1 matching over 11 bases. Trimming took 4 bases from V and 1 from J; bases not matched to a gene: 5. The CDR3 runs to 17 residues. The germline V gene encodes CDR1 ENHRY and CDR2 SYGVKD. The CDR3 sequence is CAISGGGTGGTNEKLFF. The CDR3 DNA reads as TGTGCCATCAGTGGAGGCGGGACAGGGGGAACTAATGAAAAACTGTTTTTT.

The rearrangement uses TRBV10-3 and TRBJ2-1, with 7 bases identical to TRBD2. Germline-derived CDR1 and CDR2 are ENHRY and SYGVKD. This CDR3 contains 18 residues. V dropped 2 bases and J dropped 0; count of bases not matched to a gene: 10. CDR3 amino acids: CAISEKVGLADSYNEQFF. Here the CDR3 DNA reads TGTGCCATCAGTGAGAAGGTCGGGCTAGCGGACTCCTACAATGAGCAGTTCTTC.

The chain links TRBV2 to TRBJ1-2; 7 bases line up with TRBD1. CDR3 length: 13 residues. Germline V gives CDR1 SNHLY, CDR2 FYNNEI. CDR3 in amino acids: CAKSRQGLYGYTF. The CDR3 DNA reads TGTGCTAAGTCCCGACAGGGCCTCTATGGCTACACCTTC.

The chain employs TRBV18 and TRBJ2-7, with TRBD1 as a possible D gene (6 bases). From germline, CDR1 is KGHSH and CDR2 LQKENI. With 0 bases removed from V and 4 bases from J, the gap between germline ends came to 16 bases. The CDR3 consists of 16 residues. CDR3 in amino acids: CASSPPPGQVLYEQYF. In DNA, the CDR3 is TGTGCCAGCTCACCACCCCCGGGACAAGTATTATACGAGCAGTACTTC.

This chain joins TRBV19 and TRBJ1-1, with 10 bases aligning to TRBD1. The germline V gene has CDR1 LNHDA and CDR2 SQIVND (reference sequence). This CDR3 has 14 amino acids. The J segment lost 11 bases and the V segment lost 3 bases, leaving 9 bases of the junction unmatched. The CDR3 coding sequence is TGTGCCAGTAGTATCGAGTCCGGGACAGGGGATGCTTTCTTT. Its protein is CASSIESGTGDAFF.

V usage is TRBV6-1 and J usage is TRBJ2-1, with 13 bases lining up with TRBD2. Unmatched junction bases numbered 6, after V lost 4 bases and J lost 3 bases. Germline CDR1 and CDR2: MNHNS and SASEGT. This CDR3 has 17 residues. CDR3 in amino acids: CASSATSGRSFYNEQFF. In DNA, the CDR3 is TGTGCCAGCAGTGCGACTAGCGGGAGGTCATTCTACAATGAGCAGTTCTTC.

The CDR3 is CASRDGLATSLGTGELFF. The CDR3 DNA is TGTGCCAGCAGGGACGGACTAGCGACGAGCTTAGGGACCGGGGAGCTGTTTTTT. The rearrangement joins TRBV5-4 to TRBJ2-2; TRBD2 aligns across 9 bases. Losses at the gene ends were 5 bases for V and 5 bases for J; bases not matched to a gene: 16. This CDR3 comprises 18 residues. Germline V gene data show CDR1 as SGHNT and CDR2 as YYREEE (reference sequence). Filled out from reference TRBV5-4 and TRBJ2-2, the complete variable domain reads ETGVTQSPTHLIKTRGQQVTLRCSSQSGHNTVSWYQQALGQGPQFIFQYYREEENGRGNFPPRFSGLQFPNYSSELNVNALELDDSALYLCASRDGLATSLGTGELFFGEGSRLTVL.

This chain connects TRBV5-4 to TRBJ2-7, with 7 bases aligning to TRBD1. The germline gives CDR1 SGHNT, CDR2 YYREEE (reference sequence). The CDR3 length is 15 residues. The trim removed 0 bases at V and 1 base at J, leaving 4 bases unmatched. Written as DNA, the CDR3 is TGTGCCAGCAGCTTGGGGGCAGGGGGATCCTACGAGCAGTACTTC. Translated: CASSLGAGGSYEQYF.

The rearrangement joins TRBV9 to TRBJ2-3; D perhaps matches TRBD2 (6 bases). Germline CDR1 and CDR2: SGDLS and YYNGEE. The CDR3 has 15 residues. The V gene lost 1 base and the J gene lost 1 base, with 10 bases spanning the gap. CDR3 residues: CASSVYGSGTDTQYF. CDR3 in DNA: TGTGCCAGCAGCGTATACGGGAGCGGCACAGATACGCAGTATTTT.

The chain couples TRBV27 to TRBJ2-6, with 8 bases fitting TRBD1. The CDR3 contains 18 residues. Germline V gene sequence: CDR1 MNHEY, CDR2 SMNVEV (reference sequence). The J segment lost 1 base and the V segment lost 6 bases, leaving 11 bases of the junction unmatched. The CDR3 reads CASSRGTGRRSGANVLTF. The CDR3, as DNA: TGTGCCAGCAGCCGAGGGACAGGCAGGCGATCTGGGGCCAACGTCCTGACTTTC.

J is TRBJ1-1 and V is TRBV10-3; TRBD1 matches at 7 bases. Trimming removed 4 bases from V and 2 bases from J; junction bases left unmatched: 7. From germline, CDR1 is ENHRY and CDR2 SYGVKD. CDR3 size: 15 residues. CDR3 coding DNA: TGTGCCATCAGTGGCAGGGGGGACTTAAACACTGAAGCTTTCTTT. Translation: CAISGRGDLNTEAFF.

V and J are TRBV19 and TRBJ2-1, with D possibly TRBD2 on 5 matching bases. Trimming stripped 7 bases from V and 7 bases from J, with 17 bases between. The length of the CDR3 is 14 residues. Germline V CDR1 and CDR2: LNHDA, SQIVND (reference sequence). DNA of the CDR3: TGTGCCAGTAAGGAGGTCTCCCCGCAGAATGAGCAGTTCTTC. This translates into CASKEVSPQNEQFF. The whole variable domain, filled in from reference TRBV19 and TRBJ2-1, reads DGGITQSPKYLFRKEGQNVTLSCEQNLNHDAMYWYRQDPGQGLRLIYYSQIVNDFQKGDIAEGYSVSREKKESFPLTVTSAQKNPTAFYLCASKEVSPQNEQFFGPGTRLTVL.

The chain uses TRBV7-9 and TRBJ2-2; D gene uncertain. The CDR3 contains 18 residues. Germline loops: CDR1 SEHNR, CDR2 FQNEAQ (reference sequence). V was clipped by 5 bases and J by 0 bases, with 19 bases between them. CDR3 nucleotides: TGTGCCAGCAGCACACGTACCGGGTCCGGAACGAACACCGGGGAGCTGTTTTTT. This gives the protein CASSTRTGSGTNTGELFF.

The V gene is TRBV7-9, the J gene TRBJ1-4; a weak D match, TRBD1 (6 bases). CDR3 length: 15 amino acids. With 5 bases removed from V and 7 bases from J, the gap between germline ends came to 17 bases. CDR1 is SEHNR, CDR2 FQNEAQ, per germline (reference sequence). CDR3 sequence reads: CASSPLAGAPEKLFF. CDR3 coding DNA: TGTGCCAGCAGCCCGTTGGCGGGGGCGCCTGAAAAACTGTTTTTT. Full variable domain (remainder filled in from reference TRBV7-9 and TRBJ1-4): DTGVSQNPRHKITKRGQNVTFRCDPISEHNRLYWYRQTLGQGPEFLTYFQNEAQLEKSRLLSDRFSAERPKGSFSTLEIQRTEQGDSAMYLCASSPLAGAPEKLFFGSGTQLSVL.